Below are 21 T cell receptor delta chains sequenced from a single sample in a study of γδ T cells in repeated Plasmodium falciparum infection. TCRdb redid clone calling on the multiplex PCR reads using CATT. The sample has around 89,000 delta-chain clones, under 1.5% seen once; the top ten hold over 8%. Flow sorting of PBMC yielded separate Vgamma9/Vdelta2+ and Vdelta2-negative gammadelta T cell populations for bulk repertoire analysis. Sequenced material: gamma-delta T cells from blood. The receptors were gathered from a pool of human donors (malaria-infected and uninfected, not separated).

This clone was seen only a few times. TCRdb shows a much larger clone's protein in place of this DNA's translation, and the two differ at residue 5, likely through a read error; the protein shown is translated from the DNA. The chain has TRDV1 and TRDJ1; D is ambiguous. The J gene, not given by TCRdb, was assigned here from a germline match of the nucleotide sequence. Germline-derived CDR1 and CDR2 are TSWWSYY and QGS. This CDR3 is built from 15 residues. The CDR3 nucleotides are TGTGCTCTTGGGAAACTAAAAGGGGACACCGATAAACTCATCTTT. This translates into CALGKLKGDTDKLIF.

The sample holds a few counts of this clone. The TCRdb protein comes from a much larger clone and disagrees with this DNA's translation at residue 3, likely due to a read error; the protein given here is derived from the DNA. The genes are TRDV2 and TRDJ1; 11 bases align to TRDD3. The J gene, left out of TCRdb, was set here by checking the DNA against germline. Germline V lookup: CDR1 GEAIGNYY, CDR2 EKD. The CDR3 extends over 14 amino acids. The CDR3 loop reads CARDKLGDKGKLIF. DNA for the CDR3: TGTGCCCGTGACAAACTGGGGGATAAGGGAAAACTCATCTTT.

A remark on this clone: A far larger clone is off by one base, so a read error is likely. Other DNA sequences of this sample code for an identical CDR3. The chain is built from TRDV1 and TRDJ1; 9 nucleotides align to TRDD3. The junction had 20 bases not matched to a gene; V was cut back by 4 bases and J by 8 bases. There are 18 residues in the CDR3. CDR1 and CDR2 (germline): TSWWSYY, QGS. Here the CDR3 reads CALGGSYCTRGILGKLIF. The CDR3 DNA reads TGTGCTCTTGGGGGCTCCTATTGTACACGGGGGATACTCGGCAAACTCATCTTT.

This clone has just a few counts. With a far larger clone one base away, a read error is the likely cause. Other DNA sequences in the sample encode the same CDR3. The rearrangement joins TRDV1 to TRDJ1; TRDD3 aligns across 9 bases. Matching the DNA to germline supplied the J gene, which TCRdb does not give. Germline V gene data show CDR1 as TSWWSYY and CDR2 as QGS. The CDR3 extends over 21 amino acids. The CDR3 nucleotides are TGTGCTCTCGGGGGACGCCTCCACCTGTTACTGGGGGAAAAATACACCGATAAACTCATCTTT. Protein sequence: CALGGRLHLLLGEKYTDKLIF.

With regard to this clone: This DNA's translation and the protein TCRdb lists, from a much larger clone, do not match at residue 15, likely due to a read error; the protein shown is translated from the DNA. The CDR3 spells CALGVFSLFQYTDKPIF. The CDR3 coding sequence is TGTGCTCTTGGGGTTTTCTCCCTCTTCCAGTACACCGATAAACCCATCTTT. No J gene call was made, and the V gene is TRDV1. Germline V lookup: CDR1 TSWWSYY, CDR2 QGS. The CDR3 contains 17 residues.

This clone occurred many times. The CDR3 DNA reads TGTGCCTGTGACACCGGGGGCTTGTACACCGATAAACTCATCTTT. This codes for CACDTGGLYTDKLIF. The chain joins TRDV2 to TRDJ1; D is possibly TRDD3 (5 bases). The ends were cut back, 0 bases at V and 0 bases at J, with 10 bases in the middle. Looked up from germline, CDR1 is GEAIGNYY and CDR2 is EKD. This CDR3 region has 15 residues.

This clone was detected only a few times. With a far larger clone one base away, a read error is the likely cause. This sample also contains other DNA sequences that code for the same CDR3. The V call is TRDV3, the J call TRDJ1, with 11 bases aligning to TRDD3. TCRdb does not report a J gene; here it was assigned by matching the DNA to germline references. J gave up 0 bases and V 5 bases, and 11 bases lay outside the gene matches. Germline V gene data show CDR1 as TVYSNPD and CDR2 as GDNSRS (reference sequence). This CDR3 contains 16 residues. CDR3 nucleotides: TGTGCCCTACAGTACTGGGGGATATCGTACACCGATAAACTCATCTTT. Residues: CALQYWGISYTDKLIF.

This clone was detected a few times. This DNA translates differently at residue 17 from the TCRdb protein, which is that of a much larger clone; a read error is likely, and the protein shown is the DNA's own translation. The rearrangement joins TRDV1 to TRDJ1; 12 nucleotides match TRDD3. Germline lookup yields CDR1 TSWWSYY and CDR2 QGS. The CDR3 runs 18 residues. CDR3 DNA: TGTGCTCTTGGGAGCGCCAAGGGGATCTGGGGGATACGAAGTAAACTCACCTTT. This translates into CALGSAKGIWGIRSKLTF.

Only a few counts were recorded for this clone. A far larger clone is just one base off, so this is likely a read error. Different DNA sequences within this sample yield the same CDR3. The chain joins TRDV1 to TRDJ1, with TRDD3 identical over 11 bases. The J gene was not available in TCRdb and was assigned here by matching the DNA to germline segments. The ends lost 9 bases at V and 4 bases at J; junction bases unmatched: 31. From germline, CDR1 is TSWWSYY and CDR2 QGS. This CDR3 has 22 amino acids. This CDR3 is CALHSSSLPSWGILPRVDKLIF. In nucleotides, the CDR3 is TGTGCTCTCCACTCCTCTAGTCTTCCTAGCTGGGGGATACTCCCTCGGGTCGATAAACTCATCTTT.

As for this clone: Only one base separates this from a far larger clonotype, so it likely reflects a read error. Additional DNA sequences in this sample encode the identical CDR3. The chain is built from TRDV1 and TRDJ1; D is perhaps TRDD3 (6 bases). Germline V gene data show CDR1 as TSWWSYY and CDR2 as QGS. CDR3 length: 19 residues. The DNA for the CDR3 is TGTGCCCTTGGGGAACCTGGGGCCTACCGCTTGTATTACACCGATAAACTCATCTTT. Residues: CALGEPGAYRLYYTDKLIF.

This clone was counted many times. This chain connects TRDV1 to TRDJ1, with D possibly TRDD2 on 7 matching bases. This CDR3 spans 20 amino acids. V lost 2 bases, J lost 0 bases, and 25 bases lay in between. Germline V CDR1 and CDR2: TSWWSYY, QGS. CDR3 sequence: CALGEYSYLLGTLYTDKLIF. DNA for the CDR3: TGTGCTCTTGGGGAATATTCCTACTTACTGGGAACACTGTACACCGATAAACTCATCTTT.

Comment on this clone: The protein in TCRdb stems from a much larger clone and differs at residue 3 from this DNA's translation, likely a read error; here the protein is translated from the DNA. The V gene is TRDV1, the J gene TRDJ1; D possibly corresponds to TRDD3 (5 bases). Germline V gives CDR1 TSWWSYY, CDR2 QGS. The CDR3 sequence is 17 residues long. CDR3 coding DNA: TGTGCTCCTGGGCAAGGGTCCCCTCCCCGTTACACCGATAAACTCATCTTT. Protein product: CAPGQGSPPRYTDKLIF.

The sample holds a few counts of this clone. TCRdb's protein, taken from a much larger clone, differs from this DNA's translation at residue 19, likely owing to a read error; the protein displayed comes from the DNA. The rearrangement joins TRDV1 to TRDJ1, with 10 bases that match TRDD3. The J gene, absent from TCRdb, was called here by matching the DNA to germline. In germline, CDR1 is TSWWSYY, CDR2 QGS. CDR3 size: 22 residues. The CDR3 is CALGELSYNVLLGDAYTDELIF. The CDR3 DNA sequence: TGTGCTCTTGGGGAACTAAGCTACAACGTCTTACTGGGGGATGCTTACACCGATGAACTCATCTTT.

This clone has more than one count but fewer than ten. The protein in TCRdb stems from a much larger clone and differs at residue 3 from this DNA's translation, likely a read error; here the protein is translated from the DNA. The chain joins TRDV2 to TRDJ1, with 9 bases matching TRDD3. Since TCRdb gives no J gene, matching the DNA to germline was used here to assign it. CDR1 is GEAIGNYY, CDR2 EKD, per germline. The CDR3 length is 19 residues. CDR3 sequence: CARDTLGLGENVWTDKLIF. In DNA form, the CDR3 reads TGTGCCCGTGACACCCTAGGACTGGGGGAGAACGTTTGGACCGATAAACTCATCTTT.

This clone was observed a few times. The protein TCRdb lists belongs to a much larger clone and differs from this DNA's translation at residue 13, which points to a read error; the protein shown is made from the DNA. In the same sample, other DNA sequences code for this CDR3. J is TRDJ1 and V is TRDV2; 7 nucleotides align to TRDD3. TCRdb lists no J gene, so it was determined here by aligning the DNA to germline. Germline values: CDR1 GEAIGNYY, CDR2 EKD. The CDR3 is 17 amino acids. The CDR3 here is CACDTVGEAPRTEKLIF. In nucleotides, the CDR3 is TGTGCCTGTGACACCGTGGGGGAGGCCCCGAGAACCGAGAAACTCATCTTT.

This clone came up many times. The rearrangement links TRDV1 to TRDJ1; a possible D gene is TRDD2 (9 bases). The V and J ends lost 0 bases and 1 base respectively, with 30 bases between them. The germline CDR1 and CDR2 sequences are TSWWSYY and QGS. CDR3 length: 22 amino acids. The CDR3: CALGELCLPTFVGGWFTDKLIF. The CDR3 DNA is TGTGCTCTTGGGGAACTATGCCTTCCTACCTTCGTTGGGGGATGGTTCACCGATAAACTCATCTTT.

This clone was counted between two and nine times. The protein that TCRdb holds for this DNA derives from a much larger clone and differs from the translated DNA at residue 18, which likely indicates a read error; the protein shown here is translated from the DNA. In DNA, the CDR3 is TGTGCTCTTGGCAGGATCGTTCCTAAGTGGGGCCGGATGATGGGGGGATACATCGATAAACTCATCTTT. The encoded protein is CALGRIVPKWGRMMGGYIDKLIF. The V call is TRDV1, the J call TRDJ1, with 9 nucleotides matching TRDD3. The trim removed 6 bases at V and 4 bases at J, leaving 33 bases unmatched. Per germline, CDR1 TSWWSYY and CDR2 QGS. The CDR3 consists of 23 residues.

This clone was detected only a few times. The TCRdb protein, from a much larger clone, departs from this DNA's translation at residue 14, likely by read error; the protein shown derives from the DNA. CDR3 sequence (DNA): TGTGCTCTTGGGGATGGTCCCCCATCATACTGGGGGCCCCTCCTTAAGACCGATAAACTCATCTTT. Its translation: CALGDGPPSYWGPLLKTDKLIF. V is TRDV1 and J is TRDJ1, with 8 bases lining up with TRDD3. V trimming: 3 bases; J trimming: 2 bases; junction bases outside the gene matches: 26. The CDR3 contains 22 residues. Germline values: CDR1 TSWWSYY, CDR2 QGS.

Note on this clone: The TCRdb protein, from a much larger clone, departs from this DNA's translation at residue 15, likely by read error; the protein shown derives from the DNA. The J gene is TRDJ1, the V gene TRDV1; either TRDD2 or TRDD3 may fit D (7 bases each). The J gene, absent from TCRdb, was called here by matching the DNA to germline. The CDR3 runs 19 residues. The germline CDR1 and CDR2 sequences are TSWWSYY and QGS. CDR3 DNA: TGTGCTCTTGGGGAACGCTTCCTATTTGGGGGACCCTACACCGGTAAACTCATCTTT. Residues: CALGERFLFGGPYTGKLIF.

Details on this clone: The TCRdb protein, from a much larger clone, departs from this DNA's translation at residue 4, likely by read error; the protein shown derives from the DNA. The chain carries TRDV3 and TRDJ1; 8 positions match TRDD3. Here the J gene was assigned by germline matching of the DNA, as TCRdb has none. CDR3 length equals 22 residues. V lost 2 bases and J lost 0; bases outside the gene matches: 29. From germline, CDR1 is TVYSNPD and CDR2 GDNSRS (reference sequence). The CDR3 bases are TGTGCCTTTCATCCGGTCCCCTCACTAAAAAGGGGATACCTCAGCTACACCGATAAACTCATCTTT. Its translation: CAFHPVPSLKRGYLSYTDKLIF.

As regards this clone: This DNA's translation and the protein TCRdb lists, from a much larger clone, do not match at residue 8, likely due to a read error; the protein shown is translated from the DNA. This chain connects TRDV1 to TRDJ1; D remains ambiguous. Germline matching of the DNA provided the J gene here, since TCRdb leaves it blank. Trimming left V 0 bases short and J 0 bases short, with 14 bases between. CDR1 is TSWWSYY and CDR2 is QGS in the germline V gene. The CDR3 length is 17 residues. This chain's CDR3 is CALGELLCIPYTDKLIF. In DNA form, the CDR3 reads TGTGCTCTTGGGGAACTGTTGTGTATCCCGTACACCGATAAACTCATCTTT.